Listed below are T cell receptor beta chains from one sample, sequenced in a study of OX40 agonist ivuxolimab in advanced cancers. This table comes from immunoSEQ multiplex PCR, and its TCRdb copy is limited to in-frame clones, with some not included. The table has about 67,000 clones, more than 70% seen once. The sequences come from CD4+ or CD8+ T cells sorted from blood, collected in a trial of the OX40 agonist ivuxolimab. All receptors come from an adult with an advanced solid tumor such as melanoma, head and neck, liver or kidney cancer. The CDR3 runs from the conserved cysteine through the conserved F or W. D genes are given only for firm matches. Some rows have no size entry. The others give once, few or many, or a class for an expanded clone.

j_call: TRBJ2-3; v_call: TRBV6-6; clone_size: -; d_call: TRBD2; cdr3_aa: CASSFTGTSGSGTQYF; cdr3_nt: TGTGCCAGCAGCTTTACCGGGACTAGCGGGAGTGGTACGCAGTATTTT
j_call: TRBJ2-3; v_call: TRBV7-9; clone_size: -; d_call: -; cdr3_aa: CASGRAIDTQYF; cdr3_nt: TGTGCCAGTGGTAGGGCGATAGATACGCAGTATTTT
j_call: TRBJ2-1; v_call: TRBV25-1; clone_size: -; d_call: -; cdr3_aa: CASSPGGEQFF; cdr3_nt: TGTGCCAGCAGTCCGGGTGGTGAGCAGTTCTTC
j_call: TRBJ2-5; v_call: TRBV2; clone_size: few; d_call: -; cdr3_aa: CASGRYLDTQYF; cdr3_nt: TGTGCCAGCGGGCGATACTTGGATACCCAGTACTTC
j_call: TRBJ2-2; v_call: TRBV7-2; clone_size: -; d_call: -; cdr3_aa: CASSWGDRPGELFF; cdr3_nt: TGTGCCAGCAGCTGGGGCGACCGACCCGGGGAGCTGTTTTTT
j_call: TRBJ2-1; v_call: TRBV7-2; clone_size: -; d_call: TRBD2; cdr3_aa: CASSLDRTSGRRRNEQFF; cdr3_nt: TGTGCCAGCAGCTTAGATCGGACTAGCGGAAGGAGGAGGAATGAGCAGTTCTTC
j_call: TRBJ2-3; v_call: TRBV18; clone_size: -; d_call: -; cdr3_aa: CASSTSTDTQYF; cdr3_nt: TGTGCCAGCTCGACTAGCACAGATACGCAGTATTTT
j_call: TRBJ1-1; v_call: TRBV29-1; clone_size: once; d_call: -; cdr3_aa: CSVAFRRRATEAFF; cdr3_nt: TGCAGCGTCGCCTTCCGCCGGCGGGCCACTGAAGCTTTCTTT
j_call: TRBJ1-5; v_call: TRBV6-4; clone_size: -; d_call: -; cdr3_aa: CASSELHDQPQHF; cdr3_nt: TGTGCCAGCAGTGAACTGCACGACCAGCCCCAGCATTTT
j_call: TRBJ1-2; v_call: TRBV5-6; clone_size: -; d_call: -; cdr3_aa: CASSFQVPNYGYTF; cdr3_nt: TGTGCCAGCAGCTTTCAGGTTCCGAACTATGGCTACACCTTC
j_call: TRBJ2-3; v_call: TRBV10-3; clone_size: -; d_call: -; cdr3_aa: CAISESGQTSTDTQYF; cdr3_nt: TGTGCCATCAGTGAGTCAGGGCAGACGAGCACAGATACGCAGTATTTT
j_call: TRBJ2-1; v_call: TRBV27; clone_size: -; d_call: TRBD2; cdr3_aa: CASSLSRLANNEQFF; cdr3_nt: TGTGCCAGCAGTTTATCTAGACTAGCGAACAATGAGCAGTTCTTC
j_call: TRBJ2-7; v_call: TRBV27; clone_size: -; d_call: TRBD2; cdr3_aa: CASEGLAGVVNEQYF; cdr3_nt: TGTGCCAGCGAGGGACTAGCGGGAGTGGTGAACGAGCAGTACTTC
j_call: TRBJ2-7; v_call: TRBV7-8; clone_size: -; d_call: -; cdr3_aa: CASSNQGYSYEQYF; cdr3_nt: TGTGCCAGCAGCAACCAGGGGTACTCCTACGAGCAGTACTTC
j_call: TRBJ2-7; v_call: TRBV5-5; clone_size: -; d_call: TRBD1; cdr3_aa: CASSGTGATLEQYF; cdr3_nt: TGTGCCAGCAGCGGAACAGGGGCCACGTTGGAGCAGTACTTC
j_call: TRBJ2-1; v_call: TRBV5-1; clone_size: -; d_call: -; cdr3_aa: CASRGGDNEQFF; cdr3_nt: TGCGCCAGCAGGGGCGGGGACAATGAGCAGTTCTTC
j_call: TRBJ1-2; v_call: TRBV18; clone_size: once; d_call: -; cdr3_aa: CASSPGAGEDYGYTF; cdr3_nt: TGTGCCAGCTCGCCGGGGGCAGGGGAGGACTATGGCTACACCTTC
j_call: TRBJ1-3; v_call: TRBV18; clone_size: -; d_call: -; cdr3_aa: CASSPGAVGGNTIYF; cdr3_nt: TGTGCCAGCTCACCAGGGGCAGTTGGTGGAAACACCATATATTTT
j_call: TRBJ1-3; v_call: TRBV19; clone_size: -; d_call: -; cdr3_aa: CASRTSSGNTIYF; cdr3_nt: TGTGCCAGCAGGACATCCTCTGGAAACACCATATATTTT
j_call: TRBJ1-1; v_call: TRBV2; clone_size: few; d_call: -; cdr3_aa: CASIGELGTEAFF; cdr3_nt: TGTGCCAGCATTGGGGAGTTAGGCACTGAAGCTTTCTTT
j_call: TRBJ2-7; v_call: TRBV19; clone_size: -; d_call: TRBD1; cdr3_aa: CASSYRDRSSYEQYF; cdr3_nt: TGTGCCAGTAGTTACCGGGACAGGAGCTCCTACGAGCAGTACTTC
j_call: TRBJ1-2; v_call: TRBV5-5; clone_size: -; d_call: -; cdr3_aa: CASSPLATNYGYTF; cdr3_nt: TGTGCCAGCAGCCCATTAGCCACAAACTATGGCTACACCTTC
j_call: TRBJ2-3; v_call: TRBV5-1; clone_size: -; d_call: -; cdr3_aa: CASSLVEDTQYF; cdr3_nt: TGCGCCAGCAGCTTGGTTGAAGATACGCAGTATTTT
j_call: TRBJ1-1; v_call: TRBV7-9; clone_size: -; d_call: -; cdr3_aa: CASSFAGSTEAFF; cdr3_nt: TGTGCCAGCAGCTTCGCAGGGAGCACTGAAGCTTTCTTT
j_call: TRBJ2-2; v_call: TRBV5-1; clone_size: -; d_call: TRBD2; cdr3_aa: CASSFLAGGNTGELFF; cdr3_nt: TGCGCCAGCAGCTTCCTAGCGGGGGGGAACACCGGGGAGCTGTTTTTT
j_call: TRBJ1-4; v_call: TRBV9; clone_size: -; d_call: -; cdr3_aa: CASSVGPTNEKLFF; cdr3_nt: TGTGCCAGCAGCGTAGGCCCGACTAATGAAAAACTGTTTTTT
j_call: TRBJ2-5; v_call: TRBV7-8; clone_size: -; d_call: -; cdr3_aa: CASSLTFQGGRETQYF; cdr3_nt: TGTGCCAGCAGCTTAACCTTCCAGGGGGGTAGGGAGACCCAGTACTTC
j_call: TRBJ2-5; v_call: TRBV5-1; clone_size: -; d_call: TRBD1; cdr3_aa: CASSDPGQQETQYF; cdr3_nt: TGCGCCAGCAGCGACCCGGGACAGCAAGAGACCCAGTACTTC
j_call: TRBJ2-2; v_call: TRBV10-3; clone_size: -; d_call: -; cdr3_aa: CAISESTGTGELFF; cdr3_nt: TGTGCCATCAGTGAGTCAACAGGGACCGGGGAGCTGTTTTTT
j_call: TRBJ1-5; v_call: TRBV6-1; clone_size: -; d_call: -; cdr3_aa: CASSGGYQPQHF; cdr3_nt: TGTGCCAGCAGTGGCGGTTATCAGCCCCAGCATTTT
j_call: TRBJ2-2; v_call: TRBV4-2; clone_size: -; d_call: TRBD2; cdr3_aa: CASSRGSGGTGELFF; cdr3_nt: TGTGCCAGCAGCCGCGGCTCGGGGGGCACCGGGGAGCTGTTTTTT
j_call: TRBJ2-3; v_call: TRBV2; clone_size: -; d_call: -; cdr3_aa: CASSGVARTDTQYF; cdr3_nt: TGTGCCAGCAGCGGGGTTGCGAGAACAGATACGCAGTATTTT
j_call: TRBJ2-5; v_call: TRBV7-2; clone_size: -; d_call: TRBD1; cdr3_aa: CASSLYSTGKSETQYF; cdr3_nt: TGTGCCAGCAGCTTATATTCGACAGGGAAGTCAGAGACCCAGTACTTC
j_call: TRBJ1-2; v_call: TRBV6-5; clone_size: -; d_call: TRBD1; cdr3_aa: CASSGTGGGYTF; cdr3_nt: TGTGCCAGCAGCGGGACAGGCGGTGGCTACACCTTC
j_call: TRBJ1-4; v_call: TRBV5-1; clone_size: -; d_call: TRBD1; cdr3_aa: CASSPSGQVIQEKLFF; cdr3_nt: TGCGCCAGCAGCCCATCGGGACAGGTTATTCAGGAAAAACTGTTTTTT
j_call: TRBJ1-1; v_call: TRBV2; clone_size: -; d_call: -; cdr3_aa: CASTETFGGTEAFF; cdr3_nt: TGTGCCAGCACCGAGACCTTTGGGGGCACTGAAGCTTTCTTT
j_call: TRBJ2-5; v_call: TRBV7-6; clone_size: -; d_call: TRBD2; cdr3_aa: CASSLDGRAAGTQYF; cdr3_nt: TGTGCCAGCAGCTTAGACGGGAGGGCCGCCGGGACCCAGTACTTC
j_call: TRBJ2-5; v_call: TRBV19; clone_size: -; d_call: -; cdr3_aa: CASSIGREETQYF; cdr3_nt: TGTGCCAGTAGTATCGGAAGGGAAGAGACCCAGTACTTC
j_call: TRBJ2-7; v_call: TRBV7-7; clone_size: -; d_call: -; cdr3_aa: CASSPTGAPYEQYF; cdr3_nt: TGTGCCAGCAGCCCCACCGGGGCCCCCTACGAGCAGTACTTC
j_call: TRBJ2-7; v_call: TRBV5-1; clone_size: -; d_call: TRBD1; cdr3_aa: CASSLTGTGGTYEQYF; cdr3_nt: TGCGCCAGCAGCTTGACCGGGACAGGGGGAACCTACGAGCAGTACTTC
j_call: TRBJ2-3; v_call: TRBV6-6; clone_size: -; d_call: -; cdr3_aa: CASRKAGGDTQYF; cdr3_nt: TGTGCCAGCAGAAAGGCAGGGGGGGATACGCAGTATTTT
j_call: TRBJ1-3; v_call: TRBV5-5; clone_size: -; d_call: -; cdr3_aa: CASSLSPSASGNTIYF; cdr3_nt: TGTGCCAGCAGCTTGTCCCCCAGCGCCTCTGGAAACACCATATATTTT
j_call: TRBJ2-1; v_call: TRBV27; clone_size: -; d_call: -; cdr3_aa: CATGYEQFF; cdr3_nt: TGTGCCACCGGATATGAGCAGTTCTTC
j_call: TRBJ2-5; v_call: TRBV7-7; clone_size: -; d_call: TRBD1; cdr3_aa: CASSSGAGGAGETQYF; cdr3_nt: TGTGCCAGCAGCTCGGGGGCAGGGGGCGCAGGGGAGACCCAGTACTTC
j_call: TRBJ2-1; v_call: TRBV15; clone_size: -; d_call: -; cdr3_aa: CATSRGENNEQFF; cdr3_nt: TGTGCCACCAGCAGAGGGGAAAACAATGAGCAGTTCTTC
j_call: TRBJ2-5; v_call: TRBV11-2; clone_size: -; d_call: -; cdr3_aa: CASSTGFQETQYF; cdr3_nt: TGTGCCAGCAGCACGGGATTTCAAGAGACCCAGTACTTC
j_call: TRBJ1-2; v_call: TRBV9; clone_size: -; d_call: -; cdr3_aa: CASSASTGLYGYTF; cdr3_nt: TGTGCCAGCAGCGCCTCGACAGGACTCTATGGCTACACCTTC
j_call: TRBJ1-2; v_call: TRBV6-5; clone_size: once; d_call: -; cdr3_aa: CASSSWGEKDGYTF; cdr3_nt: TGTGCCAGCAGCTCTTGGGGTGAGAAAGATGGCTACACCTTC
j_call: TRBJ1-2; v_call: TRBV4-2; clone_size: -; d_call: -; cdr3_aa: CASSQEFGGDYGYTF; cdr3_nt: TGTGCCAGCAGCCAAGAGTTTGGGGGAGACTATGGCTACACCTTC
j_call: TRBJ2-5; v_call: TRBV11-2; clone_size: few; d_call: -; cdr3_aa: CASSLLDTQETQYF; cdr3_nt: TGTGCCAGCAGCTTACTCGACACCCAAGAGACCCAGTACTTC
j_call: TRBJ2-6; v_call: TRBV25-1; clone_size: -; d_call: -; cdr3_aa: CASSVGAGANVLTF; cdr3_nt: TGTGCCAGCAGTGTGGGCGCTGGGGCCAACGTCCTGACTTTC
j_call: TRBJ2-3; v_call: TRBV27; clone_size: -; d_call: TRBD1; cdr3_aa: CASRLTGTTDTQYF; cdr3_nt: TGTGCCAGCAGGCTGACAGGGACCACAGATACGCAGTATTTT
j_call: TRBJ2-3; v_call: TRBV4-1; clone_size: -; d_call: TRBD2; cdr3_aa: CASSQDLTSASGPTDTQYF; cdr3_nt: TGCGCCAGCAGCCAAGATCTAACTTCGGCTAGCGGTCCCACAGATACGCAGTATTTT
j_call: TRBJ1-4; v_call: TRBV14; clone_size: -; d_call: -; cdr3_aa: CASSLVRDEKLFF; cdr3_nt: TGTGCCAGCAGCCTGGTCAGAGATGAAAAACTGTTTTTT